This note documents a single T cell receptor beta chain sequence. The junction differs from germline at one of its ends, possibly a read error. The sample is drawn from a study of blood T cell repertoires in COVID-19. Original processing methods: Reference gene primer amplification gave nucleated cell count estimates. TCRdb's copy holds only in-frame clones and misses some; the assay was immunoSEQ multiplex PCR. That table furnishes V, J and clone size, whereas the DNA furnished D and trimming. The sample contains roughly 130,000 clones, around 79% of which appear only once. Enrolment of Seattle patients took place during active infection, and they were followed longitudinally. This CDR3 is 19 amino acids long. CDR1 and CDR2 (germline): SEHNR, FQNEAQ (reference sequence).

The specimen was peripheral blood. The chain combines TRBV7-9 with TRBJ1-6; D might be TRBD1 (5 bases). This receptor was obtained from a woman aged 70-85 years with COVID-19, enrolled during active disease. CDR3 DNA sequence: TGTGCCAGCACCTTATTTGTTGGAGGGGACGGAAAAGGGAATTCACCCCTCCACTTT. Its translation: CASTLFVGGDGKGNSPLHF.